Detailed here is one T cell receptor (beta chain). It has no known antigen specificity. Base qualities are not recorded, but no much larger clone differs from it by a single base. This sample was taken from a study of cytomegalovirus exposure and HLA in healthy donors (dated by TCRdb to 2017 to 2019). General notes on the study: In an earlier analysis of approximately 500 of the donors, roughly 300 Gb of sequence data and some 120 million unique TCR beta sequences from roughly 200 million T cells were reported. Besides the first cohort of hundreds of subjects, a separate validation cohort made up of 120 different subjects was used. The aim of the study was to test whether cataloging public T cell receptors could identify signatures of past pathogen exposure. Of the 300 to 500 genotyped donors, roughly 76% were placed in the genetic ancestry cluster associated with self-reported Caucasian donors. To predict cytomegalovirus infection status, the study brought together high-throughput TCR immunosequencing, statistical association of individual TCRs with disease status, and machine learning. Genome-wide SNP genotypes for about 65% of the roughly 670 donors were used in a later genetic analysis, which treated that subset as a discovery cohort. An early release that covered about 640 HLA-typed donors contained around 330 gigabases of sequencing data and about 93 million unique TCR sequences. Among 398 genotyped donors of the cohort, an average of roughly 230,000 unique TCR beta nucleotide sequences was sequenced per donor, of which about 19% were non-productive. Rather than drawing on any new phenotypic data, the later analysis identified candidate immune exposures from TCR beta sequences and the way those sequences occurred across donors. Every repertoire in the discovery cohort had been generated on one and the same sequencing platform. An earlier analysis of 587 of the donors used high-throughput TCR beta sequencing to judge whether each TCR beta V gene segment behaved as functional or pseudogenic. A later analysis re-examined previously published TCR beta repertoires from 610 or so donors and added high-resolution HLA genotyping to investigate patterns of TCR occurrence. Typing coverage varied by locus: roughly 629-640 donors for A, B, C, DRB1 and DQB1; more than 500 for DQA1; approximately 610 for DPA1; more than 450 for DPB1. About five DR-DQ haplotypes were treated as single units for association and clustering because of strong linkage in the cohort. Alongside the repertoire data, information on donor age, sex, ethnicity and CMV serostatus was compiled. The T cell repertoires of around 670 subjects were profiled by immunosequencing and related to cytomegalovirus serostatus. HLA typing covered class I and class II loci at four-digit resolution. Paper-wide results and their limitations: A further reported finding was that TCR beta sequences accurately predicted the HLA-A and HLA-B alleles for most subjects in the first cohort. A later genetic analysis reported fewer N-insertions in productive TCRs among donors in an Asian-associated ancestry cluster than the roughly 700-donor mean. A later analysis associated about 18,000 TCR beta sequences with specific HLA alleles at a false discovery rate of 0.05. According to a later analysis, most CMV-associated TCR beta chains appeared to be HLA-restricted, and the HLA associations seemed to be driven largely by CMV exposure. Roughly uniform sequencing depth across donors was assumed in presence/absence analyses, although this assumption may not hold. Because counts were too low, 15 or so rarely observed V segments, including chromosome 9 orphons, were excluded from the earlier analysis of 587 of the donors. In an earlier analysis of 587 of the donors, most TCR beta V segments were observed in productive rearrangements about 87% or about 30% of the time, broadly matching IMGT annotations. In a later analysis, HLA-associated TCR beta chains were found to be more clonally expanded and to have lower generation probabilities than equally common non-associated chains. The authors suggested that the approach could potentially be generalized to other disease states and immunological phenotypes. In the study, about 150 TCR beta chains were listed as associated with cytomegalovirus. Only TCR beta chains were sequenced in this cohort, and the absence of alpha or paired-chain data limited detectable features. Assigning TCR associations to individual alleles was difficult when HLA alleles, especially DR and DQ, strongly co-occurred. Most TCR sequences were observed very rarely across donors, whereas some public TCRs were present in many individuals. Some IMGT-functional V segments, including TRBV6-2 and TRBV6-3, could not be told apart with the 87-base-pair reads, so those segments were excluded. V-gene and J-gene trimming of TCR beta chains was associated with a missense DCLRE1C variant in a later genetic analysis, and the association was replicated in an independent cohort. For the cohort, immune exposure information was limited to CMV serostatus. Cytomegalovirus status was reported to be diagnosed by the classifier with high specificity and sensitivity in both the original and validation cohorts. HLA typing was unavailable for some donors at each locus, so association tests used only the typed subset. Linkage disequilibrium might explain the correlated functional status among segregating V segments, but an unknown experimental factor could not be excluded. A group of highly shared sequence variants was considered likely to be a technical artifact of the sequencing pipeline. According to a later analysis, TCR association rates differed among HLA loci, with DRB1 alleles showing the most associated TCRs and HLA-C alleles showing the fewest. A few of the identified cytomegalovirus-associated TCR beta chains were confirmed in vitro to be specific for cytomegalovirus antigens. According to a later analysis, parvovirus B19, influenza, CMV and Epstein-Barr virus appeared linked to several top co-occurrence clusters.

The protocol used for the library was the immunoSEQ multiplex PCR assay. The multiplex PCR relied on a mix of 60 forward primers for TCR Vbeta segments and 13 reverse primers for TCR Jbeta segments. The CDR3 region of rearranged TCR beta genes was amplified from genomic DNA by a multiplex PCR assay. The amplified TCR beta libraries were sequenced on the Illumina HiSeq System as 87-base-pair reads. As for the authors' bioinformatics: Across the 500 to 700 repertoires, a later analysis counted some 80 million unique TCR beta chains, roughly 11 million of which were shared by at least two donors. Raw reads were error-corrected and collapsed into unique sequences by a nearest-neighbor algorithm in which closely related sequences were merged to remove PCR and sequencing errors. V, D and J gene segments were assigned by aligning CDR3 sequences to IMGT reference sequences. For a sequence to be retained, at least a six-nucleotide match to both a V gene segment and a J gene segment was required. Rearrangements were classified as productive when the CDR3 lacked stop codons and remained in frame with V and J, and all other rearrangements were classified as non-productive. Following IMGT convention, CDR3 was defined as the stretch from the second conserved V-encoded cysteine to the conserved J-encoded phenylalanine. Sequences without an unambiguous match to a single V gene segment were excluded from the earlier analysis of almost 600 of the donors. An earlier analysis of about 590 of the donors classified V segments as functional when productive rearrangements were above 56.7% and as segregating when the standard deviation between donors was above 5%. To diagnose cytomegalovirus status from the catalog of TCR beta chain sequences, a statistical classification framework was built. V and J gene assignment, in a later analysis, came from comparing TCR nucleotide sequences with IMGT/GENE-DB human TR gene sequences. Using the TCRdist pipeline, a later analysis assigned CDR3 sequences along with most-parsimonious VDJ recombination scenarios. In a later analysis, every TCR beta chain was defined by the combination of its CDR3 amino acid sequence and its V-gene family, and reads without a unique V-gene family were dropped. As a way to deal with suspected cross-contamination and a sequencing artifact, a later analysis dropped approximately 570 nucleotide sequences that were highly shared and had low generation probability. For each public chain, a later analysis derived a clonal expansion index from normalized ranks of inferred template counts within each repertoire. In a later analysis, generation probabilities were computed with a VDJ recombination model fitted to out-of-frame rearrangements, and the resulting probabilities were checked against IGoR. Hypergeometric tests were used in a later analysis to score TCR-TCR, TCR-HLA and TCR-CMV co-occurrence, with a repertoire-size bias correction applied to the TCR pairs. A later analysis estimated false discovery rates by permuting HLA or CMV assignments 20 times. In a later analysis, co-occurring TCRs were grouped with DBSCAN, and TCRdist sequence similarity was added when clustering was performed within HLA-allele-positive subsets. For co-occurrence clustering, repertoires with fewer than 30,000 or more than 120,000 public chains were excluded, along with about five repertoires with anomalous nucleotide sharing. Not all clones reach the TCRdb copy of this immuneACCESS table, which keeps in-frame sequences only. Checked studies attribute under half of the gap to unresolved V genes and leave the rest unexplained. V and J calls plus clone size are reproduced from that table; the DNA served to infer D and trimming. This sample holds approximately 260,000 clones; about 83% were observed only once. 1.5% to 2.5% of the sample comes from the top ten.

V loses 2 bases at its end and J loses 4 bases; junction bases beyond the gene matches: 10. Its CDR3 holds 17 amino acids, cysteine through phenylalanine. Only the CDR3 region is kept as DNA, spanning 51 bases read in frame from base 1. CDR1 and CDR2, per the germline V gene, are SNHLY and FYNNEI. The cohort consisted of fewer than 700 healthy bone marrow donors. All cohort members were sampled while nominally healthy, although unrecorded immune exposures were likely present. The donor was CMV seropositive and belonged to the group of 250 to 300 seropositive cohort members. Every donor gave a peripheral blood sample, and the peripheral blood mononuclear cells from that sample were used for TCR beta sequencing. The Qiagen DNeasy Blood Extraction Kit was used to extract genomic DNA from the blood cell samples.

The sequence derives from a woman in her thirties or forties in good health and CMV-seropositive. The V gene is TRBV2 and the J gene is TRBJ2-5; the central 10 bases match TRBD2. Sequenced material: PBMCs. In nucleotide form, the sequence is TGTGCCAGCAGTGAACGAGCGGGAGGGCCCTCGGGAGAGACCCAGTACTTC. Translated, this is CASSERAGGPSGETQYF.